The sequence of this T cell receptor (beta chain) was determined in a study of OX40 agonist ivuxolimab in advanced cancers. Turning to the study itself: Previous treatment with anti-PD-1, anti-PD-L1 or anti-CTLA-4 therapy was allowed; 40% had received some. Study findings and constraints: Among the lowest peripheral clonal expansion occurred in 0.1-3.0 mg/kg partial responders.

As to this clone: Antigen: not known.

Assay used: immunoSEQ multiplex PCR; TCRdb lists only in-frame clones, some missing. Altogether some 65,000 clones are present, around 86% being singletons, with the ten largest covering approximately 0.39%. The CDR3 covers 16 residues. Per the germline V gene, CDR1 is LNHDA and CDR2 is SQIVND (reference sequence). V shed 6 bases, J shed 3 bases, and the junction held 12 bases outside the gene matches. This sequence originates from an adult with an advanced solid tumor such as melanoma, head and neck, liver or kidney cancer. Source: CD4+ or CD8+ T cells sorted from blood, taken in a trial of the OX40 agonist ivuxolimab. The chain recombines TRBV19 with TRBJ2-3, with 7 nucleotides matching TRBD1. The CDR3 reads CASSNGQASMTDTQYF. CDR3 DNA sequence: TGTGCCAGTAGCAACGGACAGGCGTCAATGACAGATACGCAGTATTTT.